This T cell receptor (beta chain) comes out of a study of blood T cell repertoires in COVID-19. Looking at the study overall: There were acute and convalescent COVID-19 samples, and they came from the United States, Italy and Spain. The analysed material was cDNA or gDNA that came from T cells, B-cell-depleted T cells, or PBMCs.

Germline CDR1 is SGHTA and CDR2 is FQGTGA. This CDR3 has 13 amino acids. V was shortened by 2 bases and J by 10 bases, with 12 bases between the two germline ends. Authors' methods: Estimates of nucleated cell counts were drawn from the amplification of reference gene primers. The protocol was immunoSEQ multiplex PCR, while the TCRdb copy is restricted to in-frame clones and leaves out a portion. D and trimming were read from the DNA, whereas the V and J calls and clone size are those reported in that table. In the table there are about 240,000 clones, 85% to 90% of which are singletons. Sequencing was carried out using peripheral blood. The rearrangement links TRBV7-3 to TRBJ2-1, with D perhaps TRBD1 (6 bases). The sequence derives from a man aged 55-75 years with acute or convalescent COVID-19. CDR3 loop: CASSLSDTGEQFF. CDR3 coding DNA: TGTGCCAGCAGCTTATCGGATACAGGGGAGCAGTTCTTC.